Below are 19 T cell receptor beta chains sequenced from a single sample in a study of T cell responses to AZD1222 COVID-19 vaccine. Profiled with immunoSEQ multiplex PCR; TCRdb holds only in-frame clones, not every one. This table has approximately 100,000 clones, more than 85% appearing once. Sequenced material: peripheral blood, taken on day 0 of AZD1222 vaccination. The receptors were sampled from an adult in good health.

The genes are TRBV27 and TRBJ1-5, with 11 bases fitting TRBD1. The V segment lost 7 bases and the J segment 6 bases; nucleotides outside the gene matches: 8. Germline V gene data show CDR1 as MNHEY and CDR2 as SMNVEV (reference sequence). The CDR3 loop spans 15 amino acids. CDR3 in DNA: TGTGCCAGCAAACCCGGGACAGGGGGTTCTCAGCCCCAGCATTTT. It translates to CASKPGTGGSQPQHF.

The V and J genes are TRBV6-5 and TRBJ1-2; TRBD1 agrees at 8 bases. V lost 6 bases and J lost 7; bases outside the gene matches: 4. The germline V gene has CDR1 MNHEY and CDR2 SVGAGI. CDR3 length equals 12 residues. This chain's CDR3 is CASRDRETGYTF. CDR3 sequence (DNA): TGTGCCAGCAGGGACAGGGAGACTGGCTACACCTTC.

The chain joins TRBV30 to TRBJ1-2; D not resolved. This CDR3 is 14 amino acids long. Germline V gene data show CDR1 as GTSNPN and CDR2 as SVGIG (reference sequence). The V gene lost 2 bases and the J gene lost 2 bases, with 12 bases spanning the gap. The DNA for the CDR3 is TGTGCCTGGAGTCCGACCGACAAAAACTATGGCTACACCTTC. Encoded protein: CAWSPTDKNYGYTF. Complete variable domain (other parts from reference TRBV30 and TRBJ1-2): SQTIHQWPATLVQPVGSPLSLECTVEGTSNPNLYWYRQAAGRGLQLLFYSVGIGQISSEVPQNLSASRPQDRQFILSSKKLLLSDSGFYLCAWSPTDKNYGYTFGSGTRLTVV.

The J gene is TRBJ2-5, the V gene TRBV4-3; 8 bases are a match to TRBD1. V was pared by 4 bases and J by 4 bases, with 8 bases of the junction left unmatched. Germline V gene data show CDR1 as LGHNA and CDR2 as YSLEER. The length of the CDR3 is 15 residues. The chain's CDR3 is CASSPRTGSGETQYF. In DNA, the CDR3 is TGCGCCAGCAGCCCCAGGACAGGGTCGGGAGAGACCCAGTACTTC.

The table lists this clone with a count of one. The V and J genes are TRBV7-2 and TRBJ2-7; 8 nucleotides align to TRBD2. The germline V gene encodes CDR1 SGHTA and CDR2 FQGNSA. V lost 3 bases, J lost 0 bases, and 10 bases stayed unmatched. The CDR3 sequence is 17 residues long. The CDR3 DNA follows: TGTGCCAGCAGCTTCGGGGATAGCGGGGTAAGCTCCTACGAGCAGTACTTC. Its translation: CASSFGDSGVSSYEQYF.

This chain links TRBV18 with TRBJ2-7; D not resolved. Trimming shortened V by 2 bases and J by 3 bases, and 8 bases separated the two germline ends. The CDR3 totals 13 residues. The germline CDR1 and CDR2 sequences are KGHSH and LQKENI. CDR3 DNA: TGTGCCAGCTCACCAGGGTGGGACTACGAGCAGTACTTC. Protein product: CASSPGWDYEQYF.

CDR3 coding DNA: TGTGCCAGCAGCCCCGGCGGGGTGAACACCGGGGAGCTGTTTTTT. This sequence encodes CASSPGGVNTGELFF. This chain joins TRBV14 and TRBJ2-2, with a possible D match to TRBD2 (6 bases). The germline V gene has CDR1 SGHDN and CDR2 FVKESK. The CDR3 sequence is 15 residues long. Trimming took off 4 bases at V and 1 base at J, with 10 bases between the two ends.

This sequence joins TRBV30 and TRBJ2-3; D not resolved. This CDR3 has 16 amino acids. V was clipped by 3 bases and J by 2 bases, with 18 bases between them. CDR1 is GTSNPN, CDR2 SVGIG, per germline (reference sequence). The CDR3 DNA sequence: TGTGCCTGGAGAAGAGGCTACGAAATCTCCACAGATACGCAGTATTTT. It specifies CAWRRGYEISTDTQYF.

This chain joins TRBV7-8 and TRBJ2-1, with 10 bases matching TRBD2. From germline, CDR1 is SGHVS and CDR2 FQNEAQ. The J segment lost 6 bases and the V segment lost 5 bases, leaving 10 bases of the junction unmatched. This CDR3 has 16 amino acids. The CDR3 DNA sequence: TGTGCCAGCAGCATATTAGCGGGAGGTTATACCAATGAGCAGTTCTTC. Translation gives CASSILAGGYTNEQFF.

The gene calls are TRBV6-5 and TRBJ1-6; D may be TRBD1 (5 bases). The length of the CDR3 is 13 residues. Germline V gene sequence: CDR1 MNHEY, CDR2 SVGAGI. V lost 3 bases and J lost 7, with 7 bases in between. This CDR3 is CASSYRDNSPLHF. The CDR3 bases are TGTGCCAGCAGTTATAGGGACAATTCACCCCTCCACTTT.

This chain connects TRBV25-1 to TRBJ1-1, with D perhaps matching TRBD1 (6 bases). The length of the CDR3 is 17 residues. Trimming pared 4 bases from V and 1 base from J, leaving 19 bases between. The germline gives CDR1 MGHDK, CDR2 SYGVNS. DNA for the CDR3: TGTGCCAGCAGTGCCTACCCCAGGGGCGCGGGGAACACTGAAGCTTTCTTT. Its protein product is CASSAYPRGAGNTEAFF.

This chain connects TRBV4-2 to TRBJ2-5; D unresolved. The CDR3 covers 14 residues. The V end was cut by 0 bases, the J end by 4 bases, with 9 bases between. CDR1 and CDR2 from the germline V gene are LGHNA and YNFKEQ. Written as DNA, the CDR3 is TGTGCCAGCAGCCAAGACCAGGCCACAGAGACCCAGTACTTC. Translated: CASSQDQATETQYF.

This chain uses TRBV28 with TRBJ2-5; possibly TRBD1 for D (6 bases). V lost 5 bases and J 3 bases, leaving 10 bases between the germline ends. The CDR3 runs 13 residues. Per the germline V gene, CDR1 is MDHEN and CDR2 is SYDVKM. CDR3 nucleotides: TGTGCCAGCAGTGCCACAGGGAAAGAGACCCAGTACTTC. Its protein is CASSATGKETQYF.

Concerning this clone: Additional DNA sequences in this sample encode the identical CDR3. The chain has TRBV7-2 and TRBJ1-2, with D uncertain. The CDR3 is 13 residues long. CDR1 and CDR2 from the germline V gene are SGHTA and FQGNSA. Trimming shortened V by 0 bases and J by 8 bases, and 10 bases separated the two germline ends. CDR3 residues: CASSLAGSGGYTF. The CDR3 DNA reads TGTGCCAGCAGCTTAGCGGGATCCGGGGGCTACACCTTC.

The rearrangement links TRBV9 to TRBJ2-1, with TRBD1 as a possible D gene (5 bases). The CDR3 sequence is 16 residues long. Between the trimmed V and J ends, which lost 0 bases and 8 bases, there was a span of 18 bases. Germline CDR1 SGDLS, CDR2 YYNGEE. CDR3 region: CASSVASDTTVHEQFF. For the CDR3, the DNA is TGTGCCAGCAGCGTAGCTTCGGACACCACAGTCCATGAGCAGTTCTTC.

This chain joins TRBV28 and TRBJ1-1; D uncertain. V was pared by 3 bases and J by 1 base, with 9 bases between. The CDR3 covers 14 residues. From germline, CDR1 is MDHEN and CDR2 SYDVKM. The CDR3 is CASSFGLKNTEAFF. CDR3 in DNA: TGTGCCAGCAGTTTTGGGCTGAAGAACACTGAAGCTTTCTTT. Together with reference TRBV28 and TRBJ1-1, the CDR3 gives the full variable domain: DVKVTQSSRYLVKRTGEKVFLECVQDMDHENMFWYRQDPGLGLRLIYFSYDVKMKEKGDIPEGYSVSREKKERFSLILESASTNQTSMYLCASSFGLKNTEAFFGQGTRLTVV.

This clone occurred once. The V call is TRBV28, the J call TRBJ1-5; 7 positions match TRBD1. The CDR3 length is 16 residues. V was pared by 4 bases and J by 0 bases, with 6 bases of the junction left unmatched. The germline gives CDR1 MDHEN, CDR2 SYDVKM. The DNA of the CDR3 is TGTGCCAGCAGTTCTTACAGGGGATTTAGCAATCAGCCCCAGCATTTT. It encodes CASSSYRGFSNQPQHF.

This CDR3 reads CASSGRLAGGVDTQYF. The DNA of the CDR3 is TGTGCCAGCAGCGGACGACTAGCGGGAGGGGTAGATACGCAGTATTTT. The rearrangement uses TRBV9 and TRBJ2-3; TRBD2 aligns across 14 bases. The germline V gene has CDR1 SGDLS and CDR2 YYNGEE. Trimming at V came to 3 bases and at J to 5 bases, leaving 5 bases not matched to a gene. The CDR3 is 16 amino acids.

In this sample, this clone turned up once. This chain links TRBV9 with TRBJ1-2; 12 positions agree with TRBD1. Trimming cost V 4 bases and J 7 bases; bases outside gene matches: 5. Germline V gene data show CDR1 as SGDLS and CDR2 as YYNGEE. The CDR3 spans 14 residues. CDR3 loop: CASSPLGQGAGYTF. CDR3 DNA sequence: TGTGCCAGCAGCCCTTTGGGACAGGGGGCTGGCTACACCTTC.